This T cell receptor beta chain appears in the sequencing data of a study of blood T cell repertoires in COVID-19. V lost 6 bases and J 4 bases, leaving 12 bases between the germline ends. CDR3 length equals 13 residues. The germline V gene encodes CDR1 KGHSH and CDR2 LQKENI. This table comes from immunoSEQ multiplex PCR, and its TCRdb copy is limited to in-frame clones, with some not included. The repertoire holds under 150,000 clones, with 77% as singletons. V usage is TRBV18 and J usage is TRBJ2-5; D possibly corresponds to TRBD1 (6 bases). The source is a woman between 45 and 60 years old with active or convalescent COVID-19. Material for sequencing was peripheral blood. This CDR3 is CASSAGTPETQYF. CDR3 coding DNA: TGTGCCAGCTCGGCCGGGACACCAGAGACCCAGTACTTC.